This T cell receptor (beta chain) is drawn from a study of T cell changes during pregnancy in multiple sclerosis. TCRdb's table, derived via immunoSEQ multiplex PCR, lists solely in-frame clones and lacks some. This table holds over 80,000 clones, approximately 90% found once. Germline-derived CDR1 and CDR2 are PRHDT and FYEKMQ (reference sequence). This CDR3 contains 14 residues. Trimming took 3 bases from V and 2 from J, leaving 11 bases between them. Material: peripheral blood, obtained in the second trimester of pregnancy. V usage is TRBV13 and J usage is TRBJ2-7; D is perhaps TRBD1 (5 bases). This receptor was taken from a female donor in good health, enrolled as a control in a pregnancy study. The CDR3 nucleotides read TGTGCCAGCAGCTTCTTACAGGAGACCTACGAGCAGTACTTC. Its protein product is CASSFLQETYEQYF. Full variable domain (rest looked up from reference TRBV13 and TRBJ2-7): AAGVIQSPRHLIKEKRETATLKCYPIPRHDTVYWYQQGPGQDPQFLISFYEKMQSDKGSIPDRFSAQQFSDYHSELNMSSLELGDSALYFCASSFLQETYEQYFGPGTRLTVT.